This TCR beta chain derives from a study of post-analysis software for immune sequencing data. General observations from the study: Four or five TRBV segments, TRBV5-6, TRBV5-1 and TRBV20-1 among them, were found more frequent in patients than controls. For normalized Chao1 diversity, multiple sclerosis patients scored significantly lower than controls did. Samples made in the same batch grouped tightly together by F measure.

The CDR3 length is 14 residues. V lost 8 bases and J 1 base, leaving 15 bases between the germline ends. From germline, CDR1 is MNHEY and CDR2 SMNVEV (reference sequence). Unique molecular identifiers had been added to the TCR beta cDNA libraries. TCRdb reanalysed the PCR reads using MiXCR and keeps one entry per CDR3 protein. The data hold approximately 570,000 distinct CDR3 sequences, with 44% observed a single time. Remarks on this clonotype: The antigen is unknown.

The TCR sequence derives from a girl between 5 and 17 years old with multiple sclerosis. The V call is TRBV27, the J call TRBJ2-7; D possibly matches TRBD1 or TRBD2 (5 bases each). The sequencing sample was made of blood. The CDR3 DNA is TGTGCCAGCGGGACCCGTGACAGATCCTACGAGCAGTACTTC. Amino acid sequence: CASGTRDRSYEQYF.